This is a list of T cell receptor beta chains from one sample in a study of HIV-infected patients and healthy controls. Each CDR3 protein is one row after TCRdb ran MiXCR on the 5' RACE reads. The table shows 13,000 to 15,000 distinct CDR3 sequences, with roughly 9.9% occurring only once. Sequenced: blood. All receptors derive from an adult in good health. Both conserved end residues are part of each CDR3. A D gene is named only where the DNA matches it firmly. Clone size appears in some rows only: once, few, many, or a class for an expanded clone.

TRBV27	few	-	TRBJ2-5	CASSLRYREETQYF	TGTGCCAGCAGCCTACGGTATAGGGAAGAGACCCAGTACTTC
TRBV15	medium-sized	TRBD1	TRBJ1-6	CATSRKDRDPNSPLHF	TGTGCCACCAGCAGAAAAGACAGGGACCCAAATTCACCCCTCCACTTT
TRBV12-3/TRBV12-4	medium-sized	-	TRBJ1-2	CASSFTGTVYGYTF	TGTGCCAGCAGTTTCACAGGAACCGTATATGGCTACACCTTC
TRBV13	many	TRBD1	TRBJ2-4	CASTTGTGGNIQYF	TGTGCCAGCACGACTGGGACAGGTGGGAACATTCAGTACTTC
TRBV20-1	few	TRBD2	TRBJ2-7	CSAASGYEQYF	TGCAGTGCCGCTAGCGGATACGAGCAGTACTTC
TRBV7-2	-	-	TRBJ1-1	CASSLALTYTEAFF	TGTGCCAGCAGCTTAGCCCTTACTTACACTGAAGCTTTCTTT
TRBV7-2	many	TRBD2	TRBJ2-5	CASSSTSGGVTQYF	TGTGCCAGCAGCTCGACTAGCGGGGGTGTGACCCAGTACTTC
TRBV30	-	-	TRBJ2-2	CAWSVLSTGELFF	TGTGCCTGGAGTGTACTCTCAACCGGGGAGCTGTTTTTT
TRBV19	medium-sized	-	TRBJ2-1	CASSTGDEQFF	TGTGCCAGTAGTACAGGGGATGAGCAGTTCTTC
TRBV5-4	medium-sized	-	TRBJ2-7	CASSLSQGPSYEQYF	TGTGCCAGCAGCTTGAGTCAGGGCCCCTCCTACGAGCAGTACTTC
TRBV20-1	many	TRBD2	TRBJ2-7	CSASKRSGRGVEYF	TGCAGTGCTAGTAAGAGGAGCGGGAGGGGGGTCGAGTACTTC
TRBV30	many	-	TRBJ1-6	CAWSAYDGRGSPLHF	TGTGCCTGGAGTGCCTACGACGGACGGGGTTCACCCCTCCACTTT
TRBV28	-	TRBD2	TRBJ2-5	CASSLSREAQYF	TGTGCCAGCAGTTTATCCCGGGAGGCCCAGTACTTC
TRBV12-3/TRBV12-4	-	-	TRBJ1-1	CASSLGRGRNTEAFF	TGTGCCAGCAGTTTAGGTCGGGGGCGGAACACTGAAGCTTTCTTT
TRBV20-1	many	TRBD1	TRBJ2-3	CSATNPGQGSDTQYF	TGCAGTGCTACCAACCCGGGACAGGGGTCAGATACGCAGTATTTT
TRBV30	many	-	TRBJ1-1	CAWSVWGLNTEAFF	TGTGCCTGGAGTGTATGGGGATTGAACACTGAAGCTTTCTTT
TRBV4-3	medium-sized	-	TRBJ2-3	CASSQGEPRTDTQYF	TGCGCCAGCAGCCAAGGGGAACCCCGGACAGATACGCAGTATTTT
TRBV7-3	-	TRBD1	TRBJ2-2	CASGSRVRDSELPKNTGELFF	TGTGCCAGCGGCTCGAGGGTCCGGGACAGTGAACTCCCCAAGAACACCGGGGAGCTGTTTTTT
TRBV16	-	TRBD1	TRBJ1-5	CASSQLADGQGHQPQHF	TGTGCCAGCAGCCAATTAGCTGACGGACAGGGGCATCAGCCCCAGCATTTT
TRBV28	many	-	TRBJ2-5	CASSLFQAETQYF	TGTGCCAGCAGTTTGTTCCAGGCAGAGACCCAGTACTTC
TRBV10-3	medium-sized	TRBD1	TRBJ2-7	CAISEGQEPWVEQYF	TGTGCCATCAGTGAGGGACAGGAACCCTGGGTAGAGCAGTACTTC
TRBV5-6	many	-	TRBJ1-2	CASSPRGGFGYTF	TGTGCCAGCAGCCCCCGAGGGGGGTTTGGCTACACCTTC
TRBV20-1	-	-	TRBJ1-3	CSACSIGSGNTIYF	TGCAGTGCTTGTTCCATCGGCTCTGGAAACACCATATATTTT
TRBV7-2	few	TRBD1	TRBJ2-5	CASSVRDRQETQYF	TGTGCCAGCAGCGTCCGGGACAGACAAGAGACCCAGTACTTC
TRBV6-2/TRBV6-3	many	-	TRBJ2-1	CASSSSDYNEQFF	TGTGCCAGCAGTTCCTCAGATTACAATGAGCAGTTCTTC
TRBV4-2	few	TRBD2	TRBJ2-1	CASSQSGNENEQFF	TGTGCCAGCAGCCAAAGCGGGAATGAGAATGAGCAGTTCTTC
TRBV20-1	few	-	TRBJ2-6	CSASWAGSTGANVLTF	TGCAGTGCTAGCTGGGCGGGCTCCACTGGGGCCAACGTCCTGACTTTC
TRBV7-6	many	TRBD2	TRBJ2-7	CASSSPAGGRYEQYF	TGTGCCAGCAGCTCTCCCGCGGGGGGACGGTATGAGCAGTACTTC
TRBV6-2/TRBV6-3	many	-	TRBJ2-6	CASKRTRVSPSGANVLTF	TGTGCCAGCAAAAGAACCCGGGTTTCCCCCTCTGGGGCCAACGTCCTGACTTTC
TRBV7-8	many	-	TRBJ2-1	CASSLSTGNYNEQFF	TGTGCCAGCAGCTTATCAACAGGAAACTACAATGAGCAGTTCTTC
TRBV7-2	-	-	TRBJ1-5	CASSLGVGTGQPQHF	TGTGCCAGCAGCTTAGGGGTGGGGACTGGTCAGCCCCAGCATTTT
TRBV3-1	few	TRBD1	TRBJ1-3	CASSLLDRGQNGNTIYF	TGTGCCAGCAGCCTGCTAGACAGGGGGCAAAATGGAAACACCATATATTTT
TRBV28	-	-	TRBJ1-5	CASSLISYSNQPQHF	TGTGCCAGCAGTTTAATCAGCTATAGCAATCAGCCCCAGCATTTT
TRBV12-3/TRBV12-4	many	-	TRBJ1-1	CASTWRSEAFF	TGTGCCAGCACCTGGCGGAGTGAAGCTTTCTTT
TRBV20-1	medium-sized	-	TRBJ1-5	CSAPDSGGSQPQHF	TGCAGTGCTCCGGACTCAGGAGGTAGTCAGCCCCAGCATTTT
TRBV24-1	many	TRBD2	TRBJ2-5	CATSDTGSGAQETQYF	TGTGCCACCAGTGACACGGGTAGCGGGGCTCAAGAGACCCAGTACTTC
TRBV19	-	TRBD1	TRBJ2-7	CASTRDRVAYEQYF	TGTGCCAGTACCCGGGACAGGGTCGCGTACGAGCAGTACTTC
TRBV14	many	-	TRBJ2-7	CASSQGNEQYF	TGTGCCAGCAGCCAAGGGAACGAGCAGTACTTC
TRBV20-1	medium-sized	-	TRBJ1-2	CSASTNYGYTF	TGCAGTGCCAGTACTAACTATGGCTACACCTTC
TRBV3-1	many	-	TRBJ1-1	CASSPQTLLNTEAFF	TGTGCCAGCAGCCCGCAAACCCTCTTGAACACTGAAGCTTTCTTT
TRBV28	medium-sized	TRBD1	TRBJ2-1	CASTSQFFRQGSYNEQFF	TGTGCCAGCACATCCCAGTTTTTCCGACAGGGGTCCTACAATGAGCAGTTCTTC
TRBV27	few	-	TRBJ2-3	CASSLRSTDTQYF	TGTGCCAGCAGTTTAAGGAGCACAGATACGCAGTATTTT
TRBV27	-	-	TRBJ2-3	CASSFPGDSDTQYF	TGTGCCAGCAGTTTTCCGGGGGACTCAGATACGCAGTATTTT
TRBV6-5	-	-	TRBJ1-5	CASSPGDRGSNQPQHF	TGTGCCAGCAGCCCAGGGGATAGGGGGAGCAATCAGCCCCAGCATTTT
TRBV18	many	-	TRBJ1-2	CASSPPEQANYGYTF	TGTGCCAGCTCACCACCGGAGCAGGCTAACTATGGCTACACCTTC
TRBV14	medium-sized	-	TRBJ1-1	CASSQDRVLAGYTEAFF	TGTGCCAGCAGCCAAGATCGGGTGCTGGCCGGGTACACTGAAGCTTTCTTT
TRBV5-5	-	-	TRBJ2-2	CASSLGQGVTGELFF	TGTGCCAGCAGCTTGGGGCAGGGTGTGACCGGGGAGCTGTTTTTT
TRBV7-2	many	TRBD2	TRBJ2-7	CASSSRSLRSGGLKDEQYF	TGTGCCAGCAGCTCGCGTTCCCTCCGGAGCGGGGGACTTAAGGACGAGCAGTACTTC
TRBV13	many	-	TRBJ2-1	CASSNRDYNEQFF	TGTGCCAGCAGCAACCGGGACTACAATGAGCAGTTCTTC
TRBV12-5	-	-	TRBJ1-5	CASANNQPQHF	TGTGCTAGTGCCAATAATCAGCCCCAGCATTTT
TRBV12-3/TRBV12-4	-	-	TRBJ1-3	CASADSGNTIYF	TGTGCCTCGGCGGACTCTGGAAACACCATATATTTT
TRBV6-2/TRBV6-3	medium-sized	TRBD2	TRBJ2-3	CASSSTSGSTDTQYF	TGTGCCAGCAGTTCGACTAGCGGGAGTACAGATACGCAGTATTTT
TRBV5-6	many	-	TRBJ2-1	CASSLRTAVRDLFF	TGTGCCAGCAGCCTAAGGACTGCCGTTAGAGATCTGTTCTTC
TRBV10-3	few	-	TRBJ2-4	CAISESGILAKNIQYF	TGTGCCATCAGTGAGTCGGGGATCCTAGCCAAAAACATTCAGTACTTC
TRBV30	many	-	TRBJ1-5	CAWSGLGASNQPQHF	TGTGCCTGGAGTGGGCTGGGCGCGAGCAATCAGCCCCAGCATTTT
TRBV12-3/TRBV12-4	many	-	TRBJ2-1	CASRGTQNNEQFF	TGTGCCAGCAGGGGGACTCAAAACAATGAGCAGTTCTTC
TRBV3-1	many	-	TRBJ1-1	CASSQGGGSEKREAFF	TGTGCCAGCAGCCAAGGAGGTGGGTCAGAAAAAAGAGAAGCTTTCTTT
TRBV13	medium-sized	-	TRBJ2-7	CASSLAGRYEQYF	TGTGCCAGCAGCTTAGCGGGACGGTACGAGCAGTACTTC